There are a few counts of the clone carrying this TCR beta chain. What it binds is not known. The data were taken from a study of T cell repertoires in cytomegalovirus infection. Study-wide background: In the study, CMV epitopes included recently identified HLA-C-restricted and well-studied HLA-B-restricted ones. Shared public TCR beta signatures pointed to both CMV infection and a matching HLA type. Findings and limits, study-wide: CMV-specific HLA-C-restricted TCR beta clonotypes dominated the ex vivo response.

TCRdb reprocessed the reads with MiXCR, giving one entry per CDR3 protein. The table lists 900,000 to 950,000 distinct CDR3 sequences, roughly 30% of them singletons. This TCR came from a human donor in good health (CMV status not recorded). Some clones in this sample may be carry-over from other donors' samples. Sequences were derived from cultured CD8+ T cells from PBMCs, sampled from culture after CMV antigen stimulation.

The DNA for the CDR3 is TGTGCCAGCAGCCCGTACGCCAGGGGAATAAGAGGAAACACCATATATTTT. This sequence encodes CASSPYARGIRGNTIYF. J is TRBJ1-3 and V is TRBV11-2; tentative D call: TRBD1 (6 bases). Germline CDR1 is SGHAT and CDR2 is FQNNGV. The V gene lost 5 bases and the J gene lost 4 bases, with 21 bases spanning the gap. The CDR3 has 17 amino acids.